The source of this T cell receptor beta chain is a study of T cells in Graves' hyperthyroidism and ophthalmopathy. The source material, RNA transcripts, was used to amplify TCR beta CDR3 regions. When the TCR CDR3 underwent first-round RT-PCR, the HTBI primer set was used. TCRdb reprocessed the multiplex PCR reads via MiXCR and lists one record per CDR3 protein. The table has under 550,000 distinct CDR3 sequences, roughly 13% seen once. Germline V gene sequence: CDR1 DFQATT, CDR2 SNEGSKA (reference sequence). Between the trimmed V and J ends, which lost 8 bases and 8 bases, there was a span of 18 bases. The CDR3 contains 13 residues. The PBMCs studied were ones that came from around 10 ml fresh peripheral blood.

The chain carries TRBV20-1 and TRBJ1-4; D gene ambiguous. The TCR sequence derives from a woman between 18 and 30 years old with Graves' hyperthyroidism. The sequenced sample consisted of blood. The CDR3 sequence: CSPREVNGEKLFF. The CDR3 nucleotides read TGCAGTCCCCGTGAGGTTAATGGGGAAAAACTGTTTTTT.